Sequencing of this T cell receptor (beta chain) was carried out in a study of blood T cell repertoires in COVID-19. Whole-study context: COVID-19 samples from acute and convalescent phases originated in the United States, Italy and Spain. In each case, the material was cDNA or gDNA derived from T cells, B-cell-depleted T cells, or PBMCs.

In the original workflow: By means of reference gene primer amplification, nucleated cell counts were estimated. Measured with immunoSEQ multiplex PCR; TCRdb has only the in-frame clones, and not every one. V and J calls and clone size follow that table, whereas D and trimming were derived from the DNA. The table lists under 90,000 clones, about 88% of them singletons. This TCR derives from a man between 70 and 80 years old with active or convalescent COVID-19. Sequenced: peripheral blood.

The CDR3 reads CASSRATGQESYNEQFF. DNA of the CDR3: TGTGCCAGTAGTAGGGCTACAGGGCAGGAGTCCTACAATGAGCAGTTCTTC. The chain uses TRBV19 and TRBJ2-1, with D possibly matching TRBD1 (6 bases). The length of the CDR3 is 17 residues. Germline assignment: CDR1 LNHDA and CDR2 SQIVND (reference sequence). V lost 4 bases and J 1 base, leaving 17 bases between the germline ends.